This entry lists 4 T cell receptor beta chains sequenced from one sample in a study of graft-versus-host responses after intestinal transplantation (dated by TCRdb to about 2021). No antigen has been identified for these receptors. Libraries were constructed by the immunoSEQ multiplex PCR assay. The source is immuneACCESS, and TCRdb retained only in-frame sequences with V and J called. Part of the clones is not carried over; for the studies checked, unresolved V genes explain less than half of this, and the remainder is unexplained. This sample has about 85,000 clones in its table, and approximately 89% of those were observed once. The ten largest clones add up to 7.6% of the sample. Interpreted using the paper, the time point label stands for: cells obtained before transplantation from donor or recipient. Source: unstimulated CD8+ T cells sorted from spleen or lymph node cells, taken before transplant. These receptor sequences come from a human donor who was the organ donor for an intestinal transplant.

This rearrangement joins TRBV6-5 to TRBJ2-1; possibly TRBD1 for D (6 bases). The CDR3 length is 16 residues. Looked up from germline, CDR1 is MNHEY and CDR2 is SVGAGI. The V and J ends lost 0 bases and 7 bases respectively, with 16 bases between them. The CDR3 reads CASSYSGALWVNEQFF. CDR3 sequence (DNA): TGTGCCAGCAGTTACTCGGGGGCCTTGTGGGTTAATGAGCAGTTCTTC.

About this clone: At the DNA level, this CDR3 is encoded by other sequences in the same sample as well. The chain has TRBV6-1 and TRBJ2-5; 12 bases map to TRBD2. The V segment lost 2 bases and the J segment 2 bases; nucleotides outside the gene matches: 0. In germline, CDR1 is MNHNS, CDR2 SASEGT. CDR3 size: 15 residues. CDR3 protein: CASSELAGGQETQYF. CDR3 bases: TGTGCCAGCAGTGAACTAGCGGGGGGGCAAGAGACCCAGTACTTC.

The chain is built from TRBV7-9 and TRBJ2-1; unclear D gene. Per germline, CDR1 SEHNR and CDR2 FQNEAQ (reference sequence). CDR3 length equals 12 residues. Trimming took 5 bases from V and 5 from J, leaving 7 bases between them. This chain's CDR3 is CASSQQDNEQFF. For the CDR3, the DNA is TGTGCCAGCAGCCAGCAGGACAATGAGCAGTTCTTC. Full variable domain (missing parts from reference TRBV7-9 and TRBJ2-1): DTGVSQNPRHKITKRGQNVTFRCDPISEHNRLYWYRQTLGQGPEFLTYFQNEAQLEKSRLLSDRFSAERPKGSFSTLEIQRTEQGDSAMYLCASSQQDNEQFFGPGTRLTVL.

The V gene is TRBV2, the J gene TRBJ2-7; no clear D gene. V lost 2 bases to trimming and J lost 6 bases, with 8 bases between them. The CDR3 is made up of 12 amino acids. Looked up from germline, CDR1 is SNHLY and CDR2 is FYNNEI. The CDR3: CASSEIKPEQYF. The CDR3, as DNA: TGTGCCAGCAGTGAAATCAAACCCGAGCAGTACTTC.